This T cell receptor (beta chain) was obtained from a study of T-cell memory formation after mild COVID-19 (dated by TCRdb to the early 2020s). Background on the whole study: Most TCR sequence clusters were specific to one of the two donors. The cohort was made up of two young adult volunteers, one female and one male, who were previously healthy. In a couple of donors, T-cell clones that expanded and contracted after mild COVID-19 were followed by sequencing TCRalpha and TCRbeta repertoires longitudinally. Overall results and qualifications from the work: Contracting CD4+ clones turned up mainly in the CM and EM memory subsets, whereas EMRA was where CD8+ clones were enriched. Some responding clones were detected in pre-infection memory, suggesting pre-existing cross-reactive memory T cells joined the SARS-CoV-2 response. Clones that contracted from day 15 to 85 showed balanced CD4/CD8 phenotypes, whereas a second wave of clones that expanded from day 15 to 37 leaned towards CD4+. The study included only a couple of mild cases, and larger cohorts that include severe cases with pre-infection samples were judged to be necessary. The second-wave clones that peaked on day 37 were not confirmed to be SARS-CoV-2 specific.

Sequencing took place on an Illumina NovaSeq 6000. TCRalpha and TCRbeta cDNA libraries were built by 5'RACE with constant-segment primers, adding sample barcodes and unique molecular identifiers. Trizol reagent was used to extract RNA from every sample. Libraries were amplified in two PCR steps, with a second sample barcode and Illumina TruSeq adapters added in the second step. Libraries were sequenced on an Illumina NovaSeq with 2 x 150 bp paired-end reads. The authors' pipeline ran thus. Reads were demultiplexed and collapsed into UMI-guided consensus sequences with migec v1.2.7. Using mixcr v2.1.11, the UMI consensuses were aligned to TRA and TRB V and J templates and assembled into clonotypes. Expanded or contracted clonotypes were those called significant by both edgeR and NoisET, with noise models trained on biological replicates. edgeR calls used a false discovery rate-adjusted p below 0.01 and a log2 fold-change threshold of 1. PCA with hierarchical clustering of max-normalized trajectories of the 1000 most abundant clonotypes was used as exploratory dynamics analysis. The CD4 or CD8 phenotype of responding clones was assigned using the separately sequenced CD4+ and CD8+ repertoires. In-frame beta chains were kept once TCRdb had trimmed the public reads at Q25 with fastp and called clones with MiXCR. Rows with a matching CDR3 protein are joined into one entry that keeps the most common DNA and genes. V and J calls and clone size were set by TCRdb, not the authors. The sample table holds 250,000 to 300,000 distinct CDR3 sequences, of which around 16% were seen once. Together, the top ten hold 22% of the sample.

Ficoll-Paque density gradient centrifugation was used to isolate PBMCs. Notes on this clonotype: It lacks a known antigen. Per-base quality was not reported, and no clone a single base away is much larger than it.

Via the germline V gene (reference sequence), CDR1 is SEHNR and CDR2 FQNEAQ. From the cysteine up to the phenylalanine, the CDR3 has a length of 12 residues. Only CDR3 DNA is held: 36 bases, read in frame from base 1. Trimming takes 4 bases from V and 9 bases from J, and the germline ends sit 10 bases apart. The sample taken for sequencing was PBMCs or a T cell subset sorted from them (not recorded which). The TCR sequence derives from a young man who had mild COVID-19 (a few samples of this study predate the infection). The sample titles of this study are shuffled in the database, so cell type and time point are left out; the donor was told from shared clones. Recombination connected TRBV7-9 to TRBJ2-1; too little of a D gene remains to name it. This receptor carries the CDR3 CASSSVISEQFF. The DNA reads as follows: TGTGCCAGCAGCTCCGTTATTTCTGAGCAGTTCTTC.